Listed below are T cell receptor beta chains from one sample, sequenced in a study of quantifying T cell responses using KT2 cells. Each CDR3 protein gets one entry after TCRdb re-called the UMI-ligation and nested PCR reads with MiXCR. Of approximately 43,000 distinct CDR3 sequences detected, over 15% appear once; the ten largest clones hold 43%. Sequencing was performed on PBMCs spiked with cells of the T cell clone KT2. These receptors all come from a human donor. Each CDR3 is given without its conserved first and last residue. Each record gives: J gene, clone size, V gene, CDR3 protein. Clone size appears in some rows only: once, few, many, or a class for an expanded clone.

TRBJ2-7,medium-sized,TRBV7-2,ASSFDTGPLGEQY
TRBJ2-1,few,TRBV20-1,SASPGLAPNNEQF
TRBJ1-2,-,TRBV12-3/TRBV12-4,ASSFWTGSGYT
TRBJ2-3,few,TRBV4-2,ASSQDRSTDTQY
TRBJ1-1,-,TRBV5-1,ASSYGGGHTEAF
TRBJ2-3,-,TRBV12-3/TRBV12-4,ASSFGTDTQY
TRBJ2-7,few,TRBV5-1,ASSWGTGGDEQY
TRBJ1-5,-,TRBV6-1,ASSRGQVNQPQH
TRBJ2-1,many,TRBV15,ATSRERGSYNEQF
TRBJ2-1,few,TRBV7-2,ASSPGTSGGEQF
TRBJ2-3,-,TRBV11-2,ASSLMDTQY
TRBJ1-1,-,TRBV30,AWSRTGIEAF
TRBJ1-1,few,TRBV11-2,ASSLEFGQRTTEAF
TRBJ1-5,-,TRBV4-1,ASSPRGPHPQH
TRBJ2-3,-,TRBV5-1,ASSLVGDGDTQY
TRBJ1-5,-,TRBV6-1,ASSDSQGNQPQH
TRBJ2-1,many,TRBV11-2,ASSLRSRGSHNEQF
TRBJ2-1,-,TRBV5-5,ASSLGRSSYNEQF
TRBJ2-5,few,TRBV10-3,AISDRETQY
TRBJ2-7,-,TRBV6-1,ASSEEDGSSYEQY
TRBJ2-2,-,TRBV20-1,SARDSGKAGELF
TRBJ2-6,few,TRBV4-3,ASSQGAASGANVLT
TRBJ1-2,few,TRBV18,ASSPQSPHGYT
TRBJ2-7,many,TRBV10-3,AISEGANYEQY
TRBJ2-4,-,TRBV24-1,ATSDGPGLTLLAKNIQY
TRBJ2-3,-,TRBV6-6,ASSSPSSKSTDTQY
TRBJ2-1,few,TRBV25-1,ASSVDLWGLATSEQF
TRBJ2-3,few,TRBV6-2/TRBV6-3,ASSQTGASDTQY
TRBJ2-4,-,TRBV15,ATSREGGTGGVIQY
TRBJ2-3,few,TRBV19,ASSNSVRTSGRALNTQY
TRBJ1-5,few,TRBV6-6,ASSGTGFHNQPQH
TRBJ2-2,-,TRBV5-1,ASSLELNTGELF
TRBJ1-5,-,TRBV11-3,ASSQWTSGQANSNQPQH
TRBJ1-1,-,TRBV4-1,ASRLGRDVTEAF
TRBJ2-3,many,TRBV6-2/TRBV6-3,ASSFNPQRERGTDTQY
TRBJ1-1,few,TRBV30,AWSLRGGTEAF
TRBJ2-5,-,TRBV5-1,ASSSGDQQETQY
TRBJ1-6,many,TRBV6-1,ATIFDSINSPLH
TRBJ2-3,-,TRBV7-2,ASSQTISGNTDTQY
TRBJ2-3,many,TRBV29-1,SVEGSGDTQY